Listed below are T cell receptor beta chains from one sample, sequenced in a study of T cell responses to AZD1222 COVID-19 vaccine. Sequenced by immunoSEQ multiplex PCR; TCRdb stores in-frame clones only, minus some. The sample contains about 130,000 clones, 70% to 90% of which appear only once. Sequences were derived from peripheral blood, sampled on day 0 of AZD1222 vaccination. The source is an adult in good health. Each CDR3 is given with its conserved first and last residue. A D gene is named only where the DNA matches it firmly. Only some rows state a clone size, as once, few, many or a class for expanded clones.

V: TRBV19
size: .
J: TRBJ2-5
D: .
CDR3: CASSIGSGQETQYF
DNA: TGTGCCAGTAGTATAGGTAGTGGCCAAGAGACCCAGTACTTC

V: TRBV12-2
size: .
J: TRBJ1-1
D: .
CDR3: CASRLALFARSNGRMGTEAFF
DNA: TGTGCAAGTCGCTTAGCGCTCTTCGCTCGATCAAACGGGAGAATGGGCACTGAAGCTTTCTTT

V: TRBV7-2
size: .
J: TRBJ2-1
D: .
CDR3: CASSLAPGGGDEFF
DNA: TGTGCCAGCAGCTTAGCCCCCGGAGGGGGCGACGAGTTCTTC

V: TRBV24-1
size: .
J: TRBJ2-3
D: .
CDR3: CATSNRRPDTQYF
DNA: TGTGCCACATCTAATAGGAGGCCAGATACGCAGTATTTT

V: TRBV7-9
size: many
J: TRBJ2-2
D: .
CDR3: CASSPRVGGELFF
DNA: TGTGCCAGCAGCCCCAGGGTTGGCGGGGAGCTGTTTTTT

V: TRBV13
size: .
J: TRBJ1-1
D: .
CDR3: CASSLGGQTEAFF
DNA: TGTGCCAGCAGCTTAGGGGGGCAAACTGAAGCTTTCTTT

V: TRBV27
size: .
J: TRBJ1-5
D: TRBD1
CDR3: CASSFDRDQPNSNQPQHF
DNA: TGTGCCAGCAGTTTTGACAGGGACCAACCAAATAGCAATCAGCCCCAGCATTTT

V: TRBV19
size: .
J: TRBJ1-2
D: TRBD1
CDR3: CASSLRTGEDYGYTF
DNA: TGTGCCAGTAGTCTTCGGACAGGGGAGGACTATGGCTACACCTTC

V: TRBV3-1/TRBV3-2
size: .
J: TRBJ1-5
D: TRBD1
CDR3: CASSQDRLRDRDNQPQHF
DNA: TGTGCCAGCAGCCAAGATCGGCTCCGGGACAGGGATAATCAGCCCCAGCATTTT

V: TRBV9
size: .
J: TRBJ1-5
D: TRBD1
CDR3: CASSQGTGNRPQHF
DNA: TGTGCCAGCAGTCAAGGGACAGGCAATAGGCCCCAGCATTTT

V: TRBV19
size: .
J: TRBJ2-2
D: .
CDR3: CASIHRASGGELFF
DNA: TGTGCCAGCATTCACAGGGCTTCAGGCGGGGAGCTGTTTTTT

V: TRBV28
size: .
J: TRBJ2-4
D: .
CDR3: CASSPLGTLAKNIQYF
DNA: TGTGCCAGCAGTCCTCTGGGGACCCTAGCCAAAAACATTCAGTACTTC

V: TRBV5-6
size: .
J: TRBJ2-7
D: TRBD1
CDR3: CASSLPGQGIGPYEQYF
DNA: TGTGCCAGCAGCTTGCCTGGACAGGGTATAGGGCCCTACGAGCAGTACTTC

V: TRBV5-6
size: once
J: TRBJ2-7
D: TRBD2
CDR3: CASSSGLAGANEQYF
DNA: TGTGCCAGCAGCTCAGGACTAGCGGGGGCCAACGAGCAGTACTTC

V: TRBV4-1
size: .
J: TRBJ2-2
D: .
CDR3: CASSQETPGNYRAGELFF
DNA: TGCGCCAGCAGCCAAGAGACCCCCGGCAACTACCGAGCCGGGGAGCTGTTTTTT

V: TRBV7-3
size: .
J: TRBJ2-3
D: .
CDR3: CASSSDGMALTSTDTQYF
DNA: TGTGCCAGCAGCTCGGACGGCATGGCACTCACTAGCACAGATACGCAGTATTTT

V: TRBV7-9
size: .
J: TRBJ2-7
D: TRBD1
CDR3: CASSMGQGANEQYF
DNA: TGTGCCAGCAGCATGGGACAGGGGGCTAACGAGCAGTACTTC

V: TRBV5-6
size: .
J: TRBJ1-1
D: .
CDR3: CASRRPDLNTEAFF
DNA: TGTGCCAGCCGTCGGCCAGATCTGAACACTGAAGCTTTCTTT

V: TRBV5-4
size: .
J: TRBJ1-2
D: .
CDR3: CASSPNQARTIGGYTF
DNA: TGTGCCAGCAGCCCCAACCAGGCCAGGACTATCGGAGGCTACACCTTC

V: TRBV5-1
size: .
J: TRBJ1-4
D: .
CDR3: CASSREVNEKLFF
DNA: TGCGCCAGCAGCCGGGAGGTTAATGAAAAACTGTTTTTT

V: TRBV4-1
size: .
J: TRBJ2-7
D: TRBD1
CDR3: CASSEGRQGIYEQYF
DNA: TGCGCCAGCAGCGAAGGGAGACAGGGGATCTACGAGCAGTACTTC

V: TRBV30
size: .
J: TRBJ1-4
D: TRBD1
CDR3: CAWSPVSGGKLFF
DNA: TGTGCCTGGAGTCCCGTCTCAGGGGGAAAACTGTTTTTT

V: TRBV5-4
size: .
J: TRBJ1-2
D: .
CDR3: CASSLDRAGYGYTF
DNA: TGTGCCAGCAGCTTGGACAGGGCAGGCTATGGCTACACCTTC

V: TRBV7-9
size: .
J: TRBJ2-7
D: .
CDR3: CASSLSGGGYEQYF
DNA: TGTGCCAGCAGCTTATCTGGGGGCGGATACGAGCAGTACTTC

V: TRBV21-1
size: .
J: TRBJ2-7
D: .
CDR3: CASSKADGSYEQYF
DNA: TGTGCCAGCAGCAAAGCTGACGGATCCTACGAGCAGTACTTC

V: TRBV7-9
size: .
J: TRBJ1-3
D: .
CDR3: CASSFNRQLLGNTIYF
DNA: TGTGCCAGCAGCTTCAACAGACAGCTCCTTGGAAACACCATATATTTT

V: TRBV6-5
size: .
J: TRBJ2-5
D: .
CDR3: CASRAAGAKTQYF
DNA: TGTGCCAGCAGAGCAGCAGGGGCTAAGACCCAGTACTTC

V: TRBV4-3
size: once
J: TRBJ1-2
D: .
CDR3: CASSLRTQNTGGYTF
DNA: TGCGCCAGCAGCCTCAGGACTCAAAACACTGGGGGCTACACCTTC

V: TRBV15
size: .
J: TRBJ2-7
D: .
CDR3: CATSREYGSYEQYF
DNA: TGTGCCACCAGCAGAGAATACGGCTCCTACGAGCAGTACTTC

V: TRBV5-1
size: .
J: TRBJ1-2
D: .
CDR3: CASSLEGESGGYTF
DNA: TGCGCCAGCAGCTTGGAAGGGGAGTCTGGTGGCTACACCTTC

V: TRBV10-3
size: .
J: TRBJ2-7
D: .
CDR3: CAAGRDEQYF
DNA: TGTGCCGCGGGGAGAGATGAGCAGTACTTC

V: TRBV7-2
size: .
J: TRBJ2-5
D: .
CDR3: CASSLGGGETQYF
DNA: TGTGCCAGCAGCTTAGGGGGCGGGGAGACCCAGTACTTC

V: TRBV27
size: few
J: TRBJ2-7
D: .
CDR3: CASKQQGTLSYEQYF
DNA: TGTGCCAGTAAACAACAGGGAACTCTCTCCTACGAGCAGTACTTC

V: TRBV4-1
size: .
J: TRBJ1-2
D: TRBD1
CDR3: CASSQHDRAAWGYTF
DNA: TGCGCCAGCAGCCAGCACGACAGGGCGGCCTGGGGCTACACCTTC

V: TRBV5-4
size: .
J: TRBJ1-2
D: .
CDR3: CASSSPGRGGPNYGYTF
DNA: TGTGCCAGCAGCTCGCCGGGGAGGGGAGGTCCGAACTATGGCTACACCTTC

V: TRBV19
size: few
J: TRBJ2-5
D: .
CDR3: CASSPIETGTQYF
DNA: TGTGCCAGTAGTCCTATAGAGACCGGGACCCAGTACTTC

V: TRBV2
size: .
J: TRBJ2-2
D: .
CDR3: CASTRGNTGELFF
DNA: TGTGCCAGCACCCGGGGGAACACCGGGGAGCTGTTTTTT

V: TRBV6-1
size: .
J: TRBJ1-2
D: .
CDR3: CASSAKAQAPGTVGYTF
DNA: TGTGCCAGCAGTGCCAAAGCGCAGGCACCCGGAACCGTCGGCTACACCTTC

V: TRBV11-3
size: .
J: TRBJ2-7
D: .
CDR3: CASSSAIGYEQYF
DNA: TGTGCCAGCAGCTCCGCGATAGGATACGAGCAGTACTTC

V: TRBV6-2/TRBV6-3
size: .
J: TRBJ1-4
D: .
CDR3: CASSYSQGVLFF
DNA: TGTGCCAGCAGTTACTCACAGGGCGTACTGTTTTTT

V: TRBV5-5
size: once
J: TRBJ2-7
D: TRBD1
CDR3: CASSLAGGPYYEQYF
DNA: TGTGCCAGCAGCTTGGCAGGGGGACCCTACTACGAGCAGTACTTC

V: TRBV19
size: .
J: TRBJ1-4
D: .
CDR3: CASSDRTNEKLFF
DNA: TGTGCCAGTAGTGACAGAACTAATGAAAAACTGTTTTTT

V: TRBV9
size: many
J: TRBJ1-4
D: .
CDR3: CASSVDSGEDEKLFF
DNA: TGTGCCAGCAGCGTAGATTCAGGGGAAGATGAAAAACTGTTTTTT

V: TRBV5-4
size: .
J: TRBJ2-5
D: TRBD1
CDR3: CASSPGQGKETQYF
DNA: TGTGCCAGCAGCCCGGGACAGGGAAAAGAGACCCAGTACTTC

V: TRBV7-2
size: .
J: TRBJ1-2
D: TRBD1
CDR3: CASSLGGGWSYTF
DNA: TGTGCCAGCAGCTTAGGAGGGGGCTGGAGCTACACCTTC

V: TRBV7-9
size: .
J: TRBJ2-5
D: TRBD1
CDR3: CASSFGTGGMIETQYF
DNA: TGTGCCAGCAGCTTCGGGACAGGGGGTATGATAGAGACCCAGTACTTC

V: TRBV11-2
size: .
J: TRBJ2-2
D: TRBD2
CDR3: CASSSGTKNTGELFF
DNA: TGTGCCAGCAGCTCGGGGACTAAGAACACCGGGGAGCTGTTTTTT

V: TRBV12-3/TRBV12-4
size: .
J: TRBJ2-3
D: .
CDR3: CASGQPGDTQYF
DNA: TGTGCCAGCGGACAGCCGGGAGATACGCAGTATTTT

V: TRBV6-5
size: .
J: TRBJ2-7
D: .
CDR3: CASIGPGGQYF
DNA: TGTGCCAGCATCGGACCCGGAGGGCAGTACTTC

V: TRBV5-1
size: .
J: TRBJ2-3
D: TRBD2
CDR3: CASSAAGGGDTQYF
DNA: TGCGCCAGCAGCGCGGCGGGGGGAGGTGATACGCAGTATTTT

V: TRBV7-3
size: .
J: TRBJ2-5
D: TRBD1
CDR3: CASSTAGTGFGETQYF
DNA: TGTGCCAGCAGCACCGCCGGGACAGGGTTTGGGGAGACCCAGTACTTC

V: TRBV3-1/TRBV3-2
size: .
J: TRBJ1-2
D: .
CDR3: CASSQDGAYGYTF
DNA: TGTGCCAGCAGCCAAGATGGAGCCTATGGCTACACCTTC

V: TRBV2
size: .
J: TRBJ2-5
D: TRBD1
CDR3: CASSDRAETQYF
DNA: TGTGCCAGCAGCGACAGGGCAGAGACCCAGTACTTC